This TCR beta chain was found in a study of blood T cell repertoires in COVID-19. Study-wide context: There were acute and convalescent COVID-19 samples, and they came from the United States, Italy and Spain. In each case, the material was cDNA or gDNA derived from T cells, B-cell-depleted T cells, or PBMCs.

The CDR3 is made up of 13 amino acids. V lost 5 bases to trimming and J lost 1 base, with 8 bases between them. As processed by the authors: Estimated nucleated cell counts came from reference gene primer amplification. This table comes from immunoSEQ multiplex PCR, and its TCRdb copy is limited to in-frame clones, with some not included. V and J calls plus clone size are reproduced from that table; the DNA served to infer D and trimming. Here the sample spans some 70,000 clones, 80% to 90% being singletons. V gene TRBV12-3 or TRBV12-4 combines with J gene TRBJ1-1, with D perhaps TRBD1 (5 bases). The receptor was derived from a man between 60 and 70 years old with acute or convalescent COVID-19. Sequencing input: peripheral blood. CDR3 nucleotides: TGTGCCAGCAGTCGAAGGGGGAACACTGAAGCTTTCTTT. Translated, it gives CASSRRGNTEAFF.